The clone carrying this T cell receptor beta chain appeared a few times. Its target is not known. The protocol was immunoSEQ multiplex PCR, while the TCRdb copy is restricted to in-frame clones and leaves out a portion. The sample yields approximately 500,000 clones, 87% seen once. As to treatment: 19 received Ad26.COV2.S at low or high dose, single or two shots; about 5 received placebo; per-sample allocation not given. It was on day 63 after the first vaccine or placebo injection that samples were taken. Cohort 1b enrolled adults aged 18-55 years in Boston. Vaccine was an Ad26 vector expressing Wuhan-strain SARS-CoV-2 spike. The length of the CDR3 is 15 residues. V gave up 4 bases and J gave up 2 bases; unmatched junction bases: 8. Germline V gene data show CDR1 as SGDLS and CDR2 as YYNGEE. This sample was included in a study of Ad26.COV2.S vaccination and SARS-CoV-2 variants. The overall study: Ad26.COV2.S given intramuscularly, once or twice 56 days apart. Overall study results and limits: It was reported that spike-specific CD8+ and CD4+ T cell responses were substantially broad after vaccination.

The sample in question was peripheral blood, obtained in a trial of Ad26.COV2.S vaccine versus placebo. This rearrangement joins TRBV9 to TRBJ1-2; TRBD1 matches at 7 bases. This TCR was recovered from a person between 18 and 59 years old who received the Ad26.COV2.S COVID-19 vaccine or a placebo. The CDR3 protein is CASSPRQGSNYGYTF. For the CDR3, the DNA is TGTGCCAGCAGCCCCCGACAGGGATCCAACTATGGCTACACCTTC.